What follows are 14 T cell receptor beta chains derived from one specimen sequenced in a study of persistence of HIV-infected CD4 T cells. Their target antigens are unknown. This was the immunoSEQ version 4 assay in survey mode. The protocol was immunoSEQ multiplex PCR, while the TCRdb copy is restricted to in-frame clones and leaves out a portion. The data hold 25,000 to 35,000 clones, with approximately 78% observed a single time. Stimulation used around 10 ug/mL lysate from CMV-infected fibroblasts. Sorted nonresponding memory CD4+ T cells were CD40L-negative, CD69-negative, CD45RO-high. This specimen consisted of CD4+ T cells sorted from PBMCs after roughly 20-hour stimulation, obtained from a patient who received antiretroviral therapy. The receptors were sampled from an adult man with HIV who was CMV-seropositive.

The J gene is TRBJ1-1, the V gene TRBV2, with D uncertain. The CDR3 is 10 amino acids. Trimming removed 8 bases at V and 6 bases at J, with 7 bases between. Looked up from germline, CDR1 is SNHLY and CDR2 is FYNNEI. The DNA of the CDR3 is TGTGCCAGCGGGCGGGCTGAAGCTTTCTTT. This translates into CASGRAEAFF.

This clone was counted a few times. V and J are TRBV7-2 and TRBJ2-7; D ambiguous. CDR1 and CDR2 (germline): SGHTA, FQGNSA. The CDR3 runs 12 residues. The germline V and J ends were trimmed by 5 bases and 7 bases, with 12 bases remaining between them. The CDR3 sequence: CASSPRFGEQYF. The CDR3 DNA reads as TGTGCCAGCAGCCCCCGGTTTGGGGAGCAGTACTTC.

The chain uses TRBV21-1 and TRBJ2-7; TRBD1 reflects the table's D call only, with no check against the DNA. TRBV21-1 is described as a pseudogene. This CDR3 region has 15 residues. The CDR3 protein is CASSNRDKSSYEQYF. For the CDR3, the DNA is TGTGCCAGCAGCAATAGAGACAAGAGCTCCTACGAGCAGTACTTC.

The chain carries TRBV10-1 and TRBJ1-1; 8 bases are a match to TRBD1. CDR1 is WNHNN, CDR2 SYGVQD, per germline (reference sequence). This CDR3 is 14 amino acids long. The ends lost 6 bases at V and 5 bases at J; junction bases unmatched: 8. Here the CDR3 DNA reads TGCGCCAGCAGGCTGGACAGGGAGGGAACTGAAGCTTTCTTT. It codes for CASRLDREGTEAFF.

This clone was counted a few times. V is TRBV19 and J is TRBJ1-5, with a tentative D call TRBD1 (5 bases). Germline CDR1 LNHDA, CDR2 SQIVND (reference sequence). Trimming cost V 6 bases and J 5 bases, with 17 bases left between them. The CDR3 spans 15 residues. The CDR3 region is CASSMGPGRYQPQHF. The CDR3 DNA follows: TGTGCCAGTAGCATGGGCCCAGGGCGTTATCAGCCCCAGCATTTT.

The chain employs TRBV5-8 and TRBJ1-2; perhaps TRBD1 as D (5 bases). Trimming shortened V by 4 bases and J by 8 bases, and 15 bases separated the two germline ends. Germline V gene lookup returns CDR1 SGHTS and CDR2 YDEGEE. The CDR3 covers 13 residues. The CDR3 DNA follows: TGTGCCAGCAGCGAAGCTCGGGGGAGCGGCTACACCTTC. Its translation: CASSEARGSGYTF.

This sequence joins TRBV6-5 and TRBJ2-1, with D maybe TRBD2 (6 bases). Germline V gene data show CDR1 as MNHEY and CDR2 as SVGAGI. Between the trimmed V and J ends, which lost 6 bases and 2 bases, there was a span of 14 bases. The CDR3 length is 15 residues. The CDR3 reads CASRTRLGAYNEQFF. CDR3 bases: TGTGCCAGCAGAACCCGACTAGGGGCCTACAATGAGCAGTTCTTC.

This chain uses TRBV24-1 with TRBJ2-7; 8 bases are shared with TRBD1. The germline CDR1 and CDR2 sequences are KGHDR and SFDVKD. Unmatched junction bases numbered 7, after V lost 2 bases and J lost 2 bases. The CDR3 consists of 16 residues. The CDR3 DNA reads TGTGCCACCAGTGATTCGAATCAGGGGGCTACCTACGAGCAGTACTTC. Its translation: CATSDSNQGATYEQYF.

V gene TRBV5-1 combines with J gene TRBJ2-7, with TRBD1 matching 11 bases. Germline lookup yields CDR1 SGHRS and CDR2 YFSETQ. The CDR3 totals 15 residues. The V gene end was trimmed by 7 bases and the J gene end by 1 base; junction bases not matched to a gene: 7. CDR3 protein: CASDDRDRGSYEQYF. CDR3 coding DNA: TGCGCCAGCGATGACCGGGACAGGGGGTCCTACGAGCAGTACTTC.

The V and J genes are TRBV10-3 and TRBJ1-4, with TRBD1 identical over 10 bases. This CDR3 region has 15 residues. The germline V gene has CDR1 ENHRY and CDR2 SYGVKD. V was clipped by 4 bases and J by 7 bases; unmatched bases: 6. CDR3: CAISGGQGDGEKLFF. CDR3 DNA: TGTGCCATCAGTGGTGGACAGGGGGACGGTGAAAAACTGTTTTTT.

V is TRBV11-2 and J is TRBJ2-2, with 10 bases fitting TRBD2. V dropped 7 bases and J dropped 1; count of bases not matched to a gene: 3. Germline assignment: CDR1 SGHAT and CDR2 FQNNGV. The CDR3 runs 15 residues. CDR3 region: CASKGTSENTGELFF. In DNA, the CDR3 is TGTGCCAGCAAAGGGACTAGCGAGAACACCGGGGAGCTGTTTTTT.

In nucleotides, the CDR3 is TGTGCCAGCAGCCAAAGTTCGTCGGATTTCGGTGGGGCCAACGTCCTGACTTTC. As protein: CASSQSSSDFGGANVLTF. V is TRBV3-1 (or the pseudogene TRBV3-2) and J is TRBJ2-6; D is unclear. This CDR3 comprises 18 residues. Deletions cut 2 bases from V and 3 bases from J, with 17 bases between. CDR1 and CDR2 (germline): LGHDT, YNNKEL (reference sequence).

The count of this clone is one. J is TRBJ2-5 and V is TRBV5-1; 7 bases align to TRBD1. CDR3 length: 15 amino acids. With 3 bases clipped from V and 5 bases from J, the junction kept 10 bases outside the gene matches. Germline-derived CDR1 and CDR2 are SGHRS and YFSETQ. The CDR3 region is CASSWRWDREETQYF. For the CDR3, the DNA is TGCGCCAGCAGCTGGAGGTGGGACAGAGAGGAGACCCAGTACTTC.

This chain connects TRBV4-1 to TRBJ2-1; D gene unclear. With 1 base removed from V and 7 bases from J, the gap between germline ends came to 17 bases. This CDR3 has 16 residues. Germline V gene data show CDR1 as MGHRA and CDR2 as YSYEKL. CDR3 nucleotides: TGCGCCAGCAGCCAAGCGAAAACTCTGGCTGGAAATGAGCAGTTCTTC. Translation gives CASSQAKTLAGNEQFF.